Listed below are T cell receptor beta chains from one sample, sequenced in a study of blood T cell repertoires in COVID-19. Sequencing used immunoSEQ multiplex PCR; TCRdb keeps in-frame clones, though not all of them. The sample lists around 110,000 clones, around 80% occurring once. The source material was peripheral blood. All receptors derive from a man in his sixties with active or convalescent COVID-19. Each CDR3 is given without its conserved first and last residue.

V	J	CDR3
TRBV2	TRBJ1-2	ASSGQGYGYT
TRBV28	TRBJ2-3	ASSFGWGTDTQY
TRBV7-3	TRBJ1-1	ASRVPGQNTEAF
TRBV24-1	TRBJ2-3	ATSDLRGDTQY
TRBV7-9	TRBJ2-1	ASSLDRGRDEQF
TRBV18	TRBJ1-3	ASSPDIYSGNTIY
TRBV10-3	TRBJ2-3	AISESMGLAGDTDTQY
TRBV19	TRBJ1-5	ASSVNGNQPQH
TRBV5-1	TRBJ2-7	ASSRVGTGGEQY
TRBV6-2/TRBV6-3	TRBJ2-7	ASSYSPRGDYEQY
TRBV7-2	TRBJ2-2	ASTLIPRLAATNTGELF
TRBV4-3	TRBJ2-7	ASSQDPPGTSPYEQY
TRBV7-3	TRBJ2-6	ASSVGGSGANVLT
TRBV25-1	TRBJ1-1	ASSEGAYTEAF
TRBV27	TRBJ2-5	ASTLTGGAETQY
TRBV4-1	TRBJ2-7	ASSLRNWDRSYEQY
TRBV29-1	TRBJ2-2	SVEIGQGYTGELF
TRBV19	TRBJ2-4	ASSMMGLAKNIQY
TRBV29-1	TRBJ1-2	SVEDLAGYGYT
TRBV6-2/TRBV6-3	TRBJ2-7	ASSYSGGRVDEQY
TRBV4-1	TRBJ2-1	ASSQRGGRANEQF
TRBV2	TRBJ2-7	ASRNTGGAYEQY
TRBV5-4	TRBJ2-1	ASTLGRGNQF
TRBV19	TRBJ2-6	ASAGQSHLATNVLT
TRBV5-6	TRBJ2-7	ASSRLLIAEQPYEQY
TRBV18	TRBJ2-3	ASSPQGRADTQY
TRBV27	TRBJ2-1	ASSPRTSGTSYNEQF
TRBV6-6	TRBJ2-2	ASRGAANTGELF
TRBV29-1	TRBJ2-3	SVEDFGRISTDTQY
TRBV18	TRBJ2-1	ASSPSSGRSREQF
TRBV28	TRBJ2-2	ASSDRDRGSGELF
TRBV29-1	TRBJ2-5	SVFGGRENQETQY
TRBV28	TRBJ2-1	ASLTSGRWGEQF
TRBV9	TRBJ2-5	ASSVGSGAPYQETQY
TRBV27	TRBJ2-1	ASTLGGSRSGEQF
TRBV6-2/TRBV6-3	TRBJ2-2	ASSYWLAGGADTGELF
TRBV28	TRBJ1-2	ASLPGQGLPGYGYT
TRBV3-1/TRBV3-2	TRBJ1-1	ASSQRGEGTEAF
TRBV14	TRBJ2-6	ASSLGRGRSGANVLT
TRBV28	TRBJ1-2	ASSPPTEFYGYT
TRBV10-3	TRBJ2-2	AISELQGEGELF
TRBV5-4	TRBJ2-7	ASSPWVAGKSYEQY
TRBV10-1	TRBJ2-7	ASSESPLVWEFDEQY
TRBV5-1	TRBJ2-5	ASSAGSGGQETQY
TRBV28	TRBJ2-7	ASSSSRTGGSYEQY
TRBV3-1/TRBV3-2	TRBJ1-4	ASSQRDRGYEKLF
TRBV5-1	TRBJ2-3	ASSLVAGGLPDTQY
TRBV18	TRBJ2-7	ASYSGQPSYEQY
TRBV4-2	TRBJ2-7	ASSSRNRGNNEQY
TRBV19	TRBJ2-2	ASSIAGLTGELF
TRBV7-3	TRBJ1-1	ASSLGPSNTEAF
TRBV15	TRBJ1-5	AKYLGGQGASNQPQH
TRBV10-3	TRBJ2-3	AITASGGTDTQY
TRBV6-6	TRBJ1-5	ASGRGQGEGQPQH
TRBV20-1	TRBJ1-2	SASGASDYT